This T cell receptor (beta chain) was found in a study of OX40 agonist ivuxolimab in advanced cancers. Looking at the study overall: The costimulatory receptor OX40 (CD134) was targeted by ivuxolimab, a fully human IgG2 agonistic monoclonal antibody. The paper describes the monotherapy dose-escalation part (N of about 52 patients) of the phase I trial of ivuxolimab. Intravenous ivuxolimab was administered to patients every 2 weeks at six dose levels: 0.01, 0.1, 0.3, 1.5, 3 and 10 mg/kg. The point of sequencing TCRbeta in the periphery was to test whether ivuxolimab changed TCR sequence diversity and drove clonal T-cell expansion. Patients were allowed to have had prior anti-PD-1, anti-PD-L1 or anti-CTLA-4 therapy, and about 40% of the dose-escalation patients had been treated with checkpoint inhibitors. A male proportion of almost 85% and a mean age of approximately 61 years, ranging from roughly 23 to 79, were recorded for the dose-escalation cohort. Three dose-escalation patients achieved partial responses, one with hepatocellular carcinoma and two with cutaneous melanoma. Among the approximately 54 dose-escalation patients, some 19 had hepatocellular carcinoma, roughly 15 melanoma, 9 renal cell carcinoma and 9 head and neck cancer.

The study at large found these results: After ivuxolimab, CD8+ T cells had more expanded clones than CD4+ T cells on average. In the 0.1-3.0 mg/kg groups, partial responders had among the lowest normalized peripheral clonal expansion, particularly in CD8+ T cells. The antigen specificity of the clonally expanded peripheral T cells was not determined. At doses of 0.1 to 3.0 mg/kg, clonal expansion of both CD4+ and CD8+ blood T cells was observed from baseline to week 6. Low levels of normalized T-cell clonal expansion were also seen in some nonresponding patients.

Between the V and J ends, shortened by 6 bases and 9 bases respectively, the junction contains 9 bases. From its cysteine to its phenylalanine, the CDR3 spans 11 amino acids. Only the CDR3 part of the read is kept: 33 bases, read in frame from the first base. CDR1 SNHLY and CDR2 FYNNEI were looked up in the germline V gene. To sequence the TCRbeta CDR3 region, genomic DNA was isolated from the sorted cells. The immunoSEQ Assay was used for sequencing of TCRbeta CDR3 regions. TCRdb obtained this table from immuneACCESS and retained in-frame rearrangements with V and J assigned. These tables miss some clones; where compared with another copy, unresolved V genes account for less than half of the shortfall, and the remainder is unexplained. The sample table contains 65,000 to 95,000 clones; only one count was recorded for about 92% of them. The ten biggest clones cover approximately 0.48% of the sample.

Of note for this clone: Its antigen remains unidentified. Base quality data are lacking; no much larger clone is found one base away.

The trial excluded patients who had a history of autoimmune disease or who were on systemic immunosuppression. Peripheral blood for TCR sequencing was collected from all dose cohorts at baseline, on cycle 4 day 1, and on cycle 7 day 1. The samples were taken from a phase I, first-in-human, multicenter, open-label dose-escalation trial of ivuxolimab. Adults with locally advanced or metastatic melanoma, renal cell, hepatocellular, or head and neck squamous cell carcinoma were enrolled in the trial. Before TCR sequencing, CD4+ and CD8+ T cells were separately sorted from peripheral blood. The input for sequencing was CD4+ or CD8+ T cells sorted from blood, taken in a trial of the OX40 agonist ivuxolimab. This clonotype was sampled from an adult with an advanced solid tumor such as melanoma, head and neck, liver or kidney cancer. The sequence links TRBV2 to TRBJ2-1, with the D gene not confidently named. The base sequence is TGTGCCAGCAGACAGCTGGGTGAGCAGTTCTTC. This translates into CASRQLGEQFF.